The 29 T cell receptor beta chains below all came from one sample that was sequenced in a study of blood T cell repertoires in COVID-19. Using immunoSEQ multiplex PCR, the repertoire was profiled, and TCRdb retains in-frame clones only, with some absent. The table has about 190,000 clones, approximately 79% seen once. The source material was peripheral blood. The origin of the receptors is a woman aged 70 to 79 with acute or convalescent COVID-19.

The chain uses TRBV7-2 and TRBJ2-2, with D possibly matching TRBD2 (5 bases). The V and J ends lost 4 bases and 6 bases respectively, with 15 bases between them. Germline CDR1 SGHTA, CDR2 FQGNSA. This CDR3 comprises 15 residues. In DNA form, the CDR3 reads TGTGCCAGCAGCTCCCCCTTCGGGAAGGCCGGGGAGCTGTTTTTT. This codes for CASSSPFGKAGELFF.

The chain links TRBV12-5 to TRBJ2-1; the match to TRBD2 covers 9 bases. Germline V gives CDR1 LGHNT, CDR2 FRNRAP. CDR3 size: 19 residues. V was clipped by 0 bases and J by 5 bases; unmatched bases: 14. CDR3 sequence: CASGLVQVWYSGRHNEQFF. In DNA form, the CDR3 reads TGTGCTAGTGGTTTGGTACAAGTCTGGTACAGCGGGAGGCACAATGAGCAGTTCTTC.

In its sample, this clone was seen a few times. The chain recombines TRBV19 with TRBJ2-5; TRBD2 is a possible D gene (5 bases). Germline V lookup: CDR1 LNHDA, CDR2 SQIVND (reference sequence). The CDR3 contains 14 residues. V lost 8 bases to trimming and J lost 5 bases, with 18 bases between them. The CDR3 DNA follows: TGTGCCAGTGCCGAAAATGCGGGTCCGGAGACCCAGTACTTC. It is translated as CASAENAGPETQYF.

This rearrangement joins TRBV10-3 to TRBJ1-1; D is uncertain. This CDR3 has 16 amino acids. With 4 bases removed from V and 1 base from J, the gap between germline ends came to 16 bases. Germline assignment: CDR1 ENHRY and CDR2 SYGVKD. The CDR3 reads CAISVGGLLTNTEAFF. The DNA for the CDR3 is TGTGCCATCAGTGTCGGCGGACTACTTACGAACACTGAAGCTTTCTTT.

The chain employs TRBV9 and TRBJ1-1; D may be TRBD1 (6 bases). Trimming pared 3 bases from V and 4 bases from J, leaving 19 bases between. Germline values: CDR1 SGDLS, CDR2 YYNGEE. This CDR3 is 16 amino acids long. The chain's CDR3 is CASSETRGAPPTEAFF. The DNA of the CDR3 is TGTGCCAGCAGCGAGACCAGGGGCGCCCCCCCCACTGAAGCTTTCTTT.

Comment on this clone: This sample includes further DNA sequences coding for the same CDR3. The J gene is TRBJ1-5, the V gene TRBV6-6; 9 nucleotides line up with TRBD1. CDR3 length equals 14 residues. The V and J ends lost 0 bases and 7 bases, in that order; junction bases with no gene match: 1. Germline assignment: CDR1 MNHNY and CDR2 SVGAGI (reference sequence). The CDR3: CASSYSDRGQPQHF. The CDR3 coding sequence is TGTGCCAGCAGTTACTCGGACAGGGGCCAGCCCCAGCATTTT.

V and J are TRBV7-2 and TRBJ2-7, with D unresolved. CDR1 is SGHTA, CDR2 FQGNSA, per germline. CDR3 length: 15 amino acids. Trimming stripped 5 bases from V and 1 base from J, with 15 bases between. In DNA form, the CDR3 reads TGTGCCAGCAGCCCGATACCCGGAGTGTCCTACGAGCAGTACTTC. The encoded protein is CASSPIPGVSYEQYF.

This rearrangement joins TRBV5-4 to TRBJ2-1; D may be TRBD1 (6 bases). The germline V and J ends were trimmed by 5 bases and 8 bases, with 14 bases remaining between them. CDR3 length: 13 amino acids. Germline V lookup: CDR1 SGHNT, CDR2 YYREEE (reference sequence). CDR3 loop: CASRPSGVHEQFF. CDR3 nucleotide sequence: TGTGCCAGCAGACCATCAGGGGTTCATGAGCAGTTCTTC.

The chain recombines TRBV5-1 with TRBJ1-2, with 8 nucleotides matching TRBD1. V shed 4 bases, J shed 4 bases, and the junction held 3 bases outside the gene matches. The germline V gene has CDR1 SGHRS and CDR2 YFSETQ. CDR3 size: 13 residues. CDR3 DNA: TGCGCCAGCAGCACCGGGACAGGCTATGGCTACACCTTC. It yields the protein CASSTGTGYGYTF.

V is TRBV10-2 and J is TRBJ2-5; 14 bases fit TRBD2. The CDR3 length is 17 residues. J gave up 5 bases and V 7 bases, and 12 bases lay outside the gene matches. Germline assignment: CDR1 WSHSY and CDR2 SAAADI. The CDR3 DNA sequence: TGCGCCAGCACCAGCAGGACTAGCGGGGGGCAGGGGGAGACCCAGTACTTC. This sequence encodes CASTSRTSGGQGETQYF.

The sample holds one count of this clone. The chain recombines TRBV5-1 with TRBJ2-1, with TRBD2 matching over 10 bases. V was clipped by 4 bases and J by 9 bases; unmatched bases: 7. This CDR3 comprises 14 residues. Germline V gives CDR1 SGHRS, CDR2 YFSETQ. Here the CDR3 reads CASSPGVAGGEQFF. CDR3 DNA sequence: TGCGCCAGCAGCCCTGGAGTAGCGGGAGGTGAGCAGTTCTTC. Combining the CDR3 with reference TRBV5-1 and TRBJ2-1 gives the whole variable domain KAGVTQTPRYLIKTRGQQVTLSCSPISGHRSVSWYQQTPGQGLQFLFEYFSETQRNKGNFPGRFSGRQFSNSRSEMNVSTLELGDSALYLCASSPGVAGGEQFFGPGTRLTVL.

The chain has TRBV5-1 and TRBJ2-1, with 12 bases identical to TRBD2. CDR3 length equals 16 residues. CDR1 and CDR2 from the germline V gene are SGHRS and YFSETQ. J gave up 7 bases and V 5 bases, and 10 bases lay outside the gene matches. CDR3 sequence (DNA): TGCGCCAGCAGTCCTGGACTAGCGGGACCAAGTAATGAGCAGTTCTTC. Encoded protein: CASSPGLAGPSNEQFF.

Here the CDR3 reads CATDRAITYEQYF. The CDR3 DNA sequence: TGTGCCACCGACAGGGCAATAACCTACGAGCAGTACTTC. This chain joins TRBV6-5 and TRBJ2-7; 7 bases are shared with TRBD1. Germline loops: CDR1 MNHEY, CDR2 SVGAGI. The length of the CDR3 is 13 residues. Unmatched junction bases numbered 8, after V lost 10 bases and J lost 2 bases.

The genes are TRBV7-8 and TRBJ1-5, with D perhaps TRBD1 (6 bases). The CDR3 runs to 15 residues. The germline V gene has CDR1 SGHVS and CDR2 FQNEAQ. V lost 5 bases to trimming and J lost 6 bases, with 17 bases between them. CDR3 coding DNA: TGTGCCAGCAGCCGAGCAGGGGCGCGCGGTCAGCCCCAGCATTTT. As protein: CASSRAGARGQPQHF.

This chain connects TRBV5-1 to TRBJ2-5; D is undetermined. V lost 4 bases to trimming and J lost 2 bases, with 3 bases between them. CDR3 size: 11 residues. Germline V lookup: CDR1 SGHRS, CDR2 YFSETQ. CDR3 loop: CASSLQETQYF. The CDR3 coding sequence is TGCGCCAGCAGCCTACAAGAGACCCAGTACTTC.

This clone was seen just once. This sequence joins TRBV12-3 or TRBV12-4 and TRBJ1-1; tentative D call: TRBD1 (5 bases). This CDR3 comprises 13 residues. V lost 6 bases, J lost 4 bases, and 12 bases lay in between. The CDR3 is CASSPGRGTEAFF. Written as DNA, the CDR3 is TGTGCCAGCAGCCCCGGGAGGGGCACTGAAGCTTTCTTT.

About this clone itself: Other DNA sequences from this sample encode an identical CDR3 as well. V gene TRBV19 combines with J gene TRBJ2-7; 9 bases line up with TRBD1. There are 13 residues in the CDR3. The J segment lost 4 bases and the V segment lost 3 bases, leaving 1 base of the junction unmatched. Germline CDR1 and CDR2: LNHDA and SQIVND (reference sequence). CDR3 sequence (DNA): TGTGCCAGTAGTATGGGACAGGGTTACGAGCAGTACTTC. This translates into CASSMGQGYEQYF. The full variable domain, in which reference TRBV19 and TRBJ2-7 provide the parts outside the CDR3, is DGGITQSPKYLFRKEGQNVTLSCEQNLNHDAMYWYRQDPGQGLRLIYYSQIVNDFQKGDIAEGYSVSREKKESFPLTVTSAQKNPTAFYLCASSMGQGYEQYFGPGTRLTVT.

The CDR3 DNA is TGTGCCAGCAGCTTAACGCTGGGGACAGGGGGATCAAATGAGCAGTTCTTC. As protein: CASSLTLGTGGSNEQFF. The rearrangement uses TRBV7-3 and TRBJ2-1; 11 bases are shared with TRBD1. Trimming cost V 0 bases and J 7 bases; bases outside gene matches: 8. The CDR3 loop spans 17 amino acids. Germline V gene sequence: CDR1 SGHTA, CDR2 FQGTGA.

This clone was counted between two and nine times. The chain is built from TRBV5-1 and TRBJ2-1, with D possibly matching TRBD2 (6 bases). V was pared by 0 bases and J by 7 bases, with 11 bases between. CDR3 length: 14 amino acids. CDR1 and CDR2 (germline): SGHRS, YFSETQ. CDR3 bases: TGCGCCAGCAGCTTGGTGGCGGGAAGGAATGAGCAGTTCTTC. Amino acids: CASSLVAGRNEQFF.

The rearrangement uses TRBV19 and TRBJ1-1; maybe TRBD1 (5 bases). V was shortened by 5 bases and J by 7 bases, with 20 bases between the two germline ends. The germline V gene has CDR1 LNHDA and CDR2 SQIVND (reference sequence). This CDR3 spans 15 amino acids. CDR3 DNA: TGTGCCAGTAGTTCTTGGGGAAGGGGAAAGATTGAAGCTTTCTTT. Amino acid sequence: CASSSWGRGKIEAFF.

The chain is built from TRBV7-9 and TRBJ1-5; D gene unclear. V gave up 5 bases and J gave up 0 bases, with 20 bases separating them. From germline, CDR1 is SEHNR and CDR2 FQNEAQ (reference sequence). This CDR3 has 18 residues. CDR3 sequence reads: CASSPFGGPGYSNQPQHF. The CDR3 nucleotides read TGTGCCAGCAGCCCCTTCGGAGGCCCCGGGTATAGCAATCAGCCCCAGCATTTT.

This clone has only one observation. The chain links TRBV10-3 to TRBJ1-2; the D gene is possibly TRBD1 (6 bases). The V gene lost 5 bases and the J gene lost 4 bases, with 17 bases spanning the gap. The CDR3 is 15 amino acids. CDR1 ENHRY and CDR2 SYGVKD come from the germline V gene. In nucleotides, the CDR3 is TGTGCCATCAGTCAAGGCAGGGGTGGTAGCTATGGCTACACCTTC. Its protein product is CAISQGRGGSYGYTF.

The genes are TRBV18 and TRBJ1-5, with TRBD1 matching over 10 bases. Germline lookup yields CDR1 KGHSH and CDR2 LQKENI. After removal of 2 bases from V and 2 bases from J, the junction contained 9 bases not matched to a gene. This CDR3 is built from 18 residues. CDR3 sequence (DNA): TGTGCCAGCTCACCAGGGACAGGGGCGAATGGTGGCAATCAGCCCCAGCATTTT. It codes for CASSPGTGANGGNQPQHF. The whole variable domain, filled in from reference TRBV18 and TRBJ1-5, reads NAGVMQNPRHLVRRRGQEARLRCSPMKGHSHVYWYRQLPEEGLKFMVYLQKENIIDESGMPKERFSAEFPKEGPSILRIQQVVRGDSAAYFCASSPGTGANGGNQPQHFGDGTRLSIL.

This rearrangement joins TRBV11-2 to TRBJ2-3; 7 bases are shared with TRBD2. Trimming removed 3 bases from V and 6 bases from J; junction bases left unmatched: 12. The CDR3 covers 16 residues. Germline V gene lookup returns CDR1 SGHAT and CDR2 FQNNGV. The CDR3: CASSFGSGAVMDTQYF. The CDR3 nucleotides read TGTGCCAGCAGCTTTGGGAGCGGGGCGGTCATGGATACGCAGTATTTT.

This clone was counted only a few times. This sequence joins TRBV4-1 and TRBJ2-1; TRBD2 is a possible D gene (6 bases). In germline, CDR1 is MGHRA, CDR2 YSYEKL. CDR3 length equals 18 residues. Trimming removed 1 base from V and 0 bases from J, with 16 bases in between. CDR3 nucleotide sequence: TGCGCCAGCAGCCAAGCCCAGGGAGGTAGTGGCTCCTACAATGAGCAGTTCTTC. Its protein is CASSQAQGGSGSYNEQFF.

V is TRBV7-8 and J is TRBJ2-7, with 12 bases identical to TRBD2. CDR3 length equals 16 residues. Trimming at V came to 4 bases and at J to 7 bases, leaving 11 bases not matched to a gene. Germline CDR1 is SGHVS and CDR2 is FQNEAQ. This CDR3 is CASSSSRLAGGREQYF. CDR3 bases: TGTGCCAGCAGCTCCTCCCGGCTAGCGGGAGGGAGGGAGCAGTACTTC. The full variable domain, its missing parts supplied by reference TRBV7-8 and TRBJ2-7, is GAGVSQSPRYKVAKRGQDVALRCDPISGHVSLFWYQQALGQGPEFLTYFQNEAQLDKSGLPSDRFFAERPEGSVSTLKIQRTQQEDSAVYLCASSSSRLAGGREQYFGPGTRLTVT.

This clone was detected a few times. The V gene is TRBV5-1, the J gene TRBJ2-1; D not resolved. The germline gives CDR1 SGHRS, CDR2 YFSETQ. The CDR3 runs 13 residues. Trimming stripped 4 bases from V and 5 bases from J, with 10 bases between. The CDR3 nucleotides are TGCGCCAGCAGCATCGGGTCAAACAATGAGCAGTTCTTC. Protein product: CASSIGSNNEQFF. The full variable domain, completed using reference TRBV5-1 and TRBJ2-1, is KAGVTQTPRYLIKTRGQQVTLSCSPISGHRSVSWYQQTPGQGLQFLFEYFSETQRNKGNFPGRFSGRQFSNSRSEMNVSTLELGDSALYLCASSIGSNNEQFFGPGTRLTVL.

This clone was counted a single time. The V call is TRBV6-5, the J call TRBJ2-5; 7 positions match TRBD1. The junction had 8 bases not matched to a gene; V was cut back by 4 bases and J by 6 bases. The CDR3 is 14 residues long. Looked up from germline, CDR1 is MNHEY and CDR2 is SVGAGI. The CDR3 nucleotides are TGTGCCAGCAGTTCTGGGGCAGGGGGTCAGACCCAGTACTTC. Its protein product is CASSSGAGGQTQYF.

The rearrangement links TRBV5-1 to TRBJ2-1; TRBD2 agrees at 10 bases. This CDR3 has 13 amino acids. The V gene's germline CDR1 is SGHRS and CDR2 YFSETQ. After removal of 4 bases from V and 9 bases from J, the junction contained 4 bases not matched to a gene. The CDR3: CASSLAGVSEQFF. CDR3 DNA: TGCGCCAGCAGCCTAGCGGGAGTTAGTGAGCAGTTCTTC.